This entry features one T cell receptor beta chain sequence. This specimen comes from a study of blood T cell repertoires in COVID-19. Whole-study context: The cDNA or gDNA used as material had been derived from T cells, B-cell-depleted T cells, or PBMCs.

The CDR3 is 17 amino acids. Trimming shortened V by 3 bases and J by 1 base, and 13 bases separated the two germline ends. Germline lookup yields CDR1 PRHDT and CDR2 FYEKMQ (reference sequence). In the study's own analysis: Reference gene primer amplification yielded estimated nucleated cell counts. Sequencing was performed with immunoSEQ multiplex PCR; in TCRdb, only in-frame clones are kept and a portion is missing. D and trimming were read from the DNA, whereas the V and J calls and clone size are those reported in that table. The sample includes under 200,000 clones, more than 75% seen only once; the top ten take approximately 6.6%. Participant age was roughly 18 to 95 years, and participants resided in about two dozen US areas.

Material for sequencing was PBMCs or T cells enriched from blood (not recorded which). This receptor was obtained from a woman in her 50s who had recovered from COVID-19. V and J are TRBV13 and TRBJ2-6; D remains unclear. The CDR3 is CASSFYLSLSGANVLTF. CDR3 bases: TGTGCCAGCAGCTTCTACCTATCCTTGTCTGGGGCCAACGTCCTGACTTTC.